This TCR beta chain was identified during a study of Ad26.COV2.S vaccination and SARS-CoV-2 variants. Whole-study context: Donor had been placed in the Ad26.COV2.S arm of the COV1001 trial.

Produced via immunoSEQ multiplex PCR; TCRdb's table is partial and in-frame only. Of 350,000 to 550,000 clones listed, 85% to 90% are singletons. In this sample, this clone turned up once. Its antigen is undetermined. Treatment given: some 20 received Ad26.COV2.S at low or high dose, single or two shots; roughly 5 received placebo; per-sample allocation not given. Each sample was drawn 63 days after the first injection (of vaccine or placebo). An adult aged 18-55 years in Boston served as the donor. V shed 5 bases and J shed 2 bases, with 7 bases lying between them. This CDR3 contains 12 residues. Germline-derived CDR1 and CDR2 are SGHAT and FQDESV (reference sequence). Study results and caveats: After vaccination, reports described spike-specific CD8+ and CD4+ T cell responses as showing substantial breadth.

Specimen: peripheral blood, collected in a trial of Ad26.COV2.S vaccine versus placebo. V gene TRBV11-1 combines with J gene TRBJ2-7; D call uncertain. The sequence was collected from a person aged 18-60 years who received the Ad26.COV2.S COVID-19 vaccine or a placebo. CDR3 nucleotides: TGTGCCAGCAGCCAAACGACCTACGAGCAGTACTTC. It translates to CASSQTTYEQYF.